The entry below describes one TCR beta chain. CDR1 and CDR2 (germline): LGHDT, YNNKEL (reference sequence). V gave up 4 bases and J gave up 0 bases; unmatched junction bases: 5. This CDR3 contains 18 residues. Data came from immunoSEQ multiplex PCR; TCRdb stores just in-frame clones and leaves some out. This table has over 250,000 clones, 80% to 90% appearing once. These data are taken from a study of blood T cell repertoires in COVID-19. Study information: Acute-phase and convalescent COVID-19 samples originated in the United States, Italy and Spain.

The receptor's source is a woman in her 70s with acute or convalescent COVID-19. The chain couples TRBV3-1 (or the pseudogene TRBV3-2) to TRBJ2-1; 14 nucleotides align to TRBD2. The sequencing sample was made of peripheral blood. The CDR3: CASSLGLAGANSYNEQFF. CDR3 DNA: TGTGCCAGCAGCCTGGGACTAGCGGGGGCCAACTCCTACAATGAGCAGTTCTTC.